These 26 T cell receptor beta chains originate from one sample sequenced in a study of cytomegalovirus exposure and HLA in healthy donors. Primers: 60 Vbeta forward and 13 Jbeta reverse. TCRdb's table, derived via immunoSEQ multiplex PCR, lists solely in-frame clones and lacks some. Its table lists fewer than 110,000 clones. Sequencing was performed on PBMCs. Receptor source: a man aged 35 to 55 in good health and CMV-seronegative.

V and J are TRBV4-3 and TRBJ2-3; 9 nucleotides agree with TRBD2. Looked up from germline, CDR1 is LGHNA and CDR2 is YSLEER. The CDR3 is made up of 16 amino acids. V dropped 0 bases and J dropped 4; count of bases not matched to a gene: 5. In DNA form, the CDR3 reads TGCGCCAGCAGCCAAGAGGGGCGGGGGGGTCCAGATACGCAGTATTTT. Amino acids: CASSQEGRGGPDTQYF.

Remarks on this clone: The junction does not match germline at one end; this may be a read error. This sequence joins TRBV15 and TRBJ1-1; a possible D gene is TRBD1 (6 bases). Germline values: CDR1 LNHNV, CDR2 YYDKDF (reference sequence). The CDR3 has 15 residues. The DNA for the CDR3 is TGTGTCACCAGCAGAGGATTGTCCCAGGGGTATGAAGCTTTCTTT. Translation gives CVTSRGLSQGYEAFF.

The V and J genes are TRBV27 and TRBJ2-7; possibly TRBD1 for D (6 bases). Germline-derived CDR1 and CDR2 are MNHEY and SMNVEV (reference sequence). V was trimmed by 4 bases and J by 5 bases, leaving 21 bases between them. The CDR3 consists of 16 residues. The CDR3 loop reads CASSSNKGVLGHEQYF. In nucleotides, the CDR3 is TGTGCCAGCAGTTCCAATAAGGGGGTACTAGGTCACGAGCAGTACTTC.

The genes are TRBV6-6 and TRBJ2-7, with 7 nucleotides matching TRBD2. The germline gives CDR1 MNHNY, CDR2 SVGAGI (reference sequence). J lost 2 bases, V lost 6 bases, and 7 bases had no gene match. The CDR3 totals 14 residues. CDR3 amino acids: CASRASGMAYEQYF. The CDR3 bases are TGTGCCAGCAGAGCAAGCGGGATGGCCTACGAGCAGTACTTC.

V gene TRBV7-2 combines with J gene TRBJ1-1, with TRBD1 matching over 9 bases. The CDR3 contains 14 residues. V lost 5 bases and J lost 7; bases outside the gene matches: 8. CDR1 and CDR2 from the germline V gene are SGHTA and FQGNSA. DNA of the CDR3: TGTGCCAGCAGCCCCAACAGGGGGCGGGGTGAAGCTTTCTTT. Encoded protein: CASSPNRGRGEAFF.

The V and J genes are TRBV11-2 and TRBJ2-1; D remains ambiguous. The CDR3 extends over 15 amino acids. Germline CDR1 is SGHAT and CDR2 is FQNNGV. Trimming took off 1 base at V and 0 bases at J, with 7 bases between the two ends. This CDR3 reads CASSLAYNSYNEQFF. In DNA form, the CDR3 reads TGTGCCAGCAGCTTAGCGTACAACTCCTACAATGAGCAGTTCTTC. Combining the CDR3 with reference TRBV11-2 and TRBJ2-1 gives the whole variable domain EAGVAQSPRYKIIEKRQSVAFWCNPISGHATLYWYQQILGQGPKLLIQFQNNGVVDDSQLPKDRFSAERLKGVDSTLKIQPAKLEDSAVYLCASSLAYNSYNEQFFGPGTRLTVL.

The chain is built from TRBV25-1 and TRBJ2-7; perhaps TRBD1 as D (5 bases). Per germline, CDR1 MGHDK and CDR2 SYGVNS. This CDR3 is built from 12 residues. V gave up 6 bases and J gave up 4 bases, with 10 bases separating them. The CDR3: CASRGSGYEQYF. The CDR3 DNA is TGTGCCAGCAGGGGGTCAGGGTACGAGCAGTACTTC.

The chain carries TRBV6-1 and TRBJ1-1, with unresolved D. Germline CDR1 MNHNS, CDR2 SASEGT. Trimming pared 6 bases from V and 0 bases from J, leaving 8 bases between. The CDR3 is 13 residues long. In DNA, the CDR3 is TGTGCCAGCAGGAAACAGCTGAACACTGAAGCTTTCTTT. Its translation: CASRKQLNTEAFF.

The rearrangement uses TRBV19 and TRBJ2-1; 11 bases are shared with TRBD2. Looked up from germline, CDR1 is LNHDA and CDR2 is SQIVND (reference sequence). The trim removed 7 bases at V and 5 bases at J, leaving 10 bases unmatched. This CDR3 has 16 amino acids. CDR3 nucleotides: TGTGCCAGTAACCTAGCGGGAGGAGGGATTAACAATGAGCAGTTCTTC. It specifies CASNLAGGGINNEQFF. Combining the CDR3 with reference TRBV19 and TRBJ2-1 gives the whole variable domain DGGITQSPKYLFRKEGQNVTLSCEQNLNHDAMYWYRQDPGQGLRLIYYSQIVNDFQKGDIAEGYSVSREKKESFPLTVTSAQKNPTAFYLCASNLAGGGINNEQFFGPGTRLTVL.

The chain links TRBV5-4 to TRBJ1-2, with D perhaps matching TRBD1 (5 bases). Germline assignment: CDR1 SGHNT and CDR2 YYREEE (reference sequence). The length of the CDR3 is 14 residues. Deletions cut 1 base from V and 1 base from J, with 8 bases between. The CDR3 region is CASSLIDSNYGYTF. Written as DNA, the CDR3 is TGTGCCAGCAGCTTGATCGACAGTAACTATGGCTACACCTTC.

The rearrangement joins TRBV16 to TRBJ1-1; no clear D. Germline CDR1 and CDR2: KGHSY and FQNENV. The CDR3 extends over 14 amino acids. Trimming pared 0 bases from V and 2 bases from J, leaving 7 bases between. In DNA form, the CDR3 reads TGTGCCAGCAGCCAATCTTCAGATAACACTGAAGCTTTCTTT. This translates into CASSQSSDNTEAFF.

The chain links TRBV10-1 to TRBJ2-3, with a weak D call TRBD2 (6 bases). The germline gives CDR1 WNHNN, CDR2 SYGVQD (reference sequence). The CDR3 extends over 15 amino acids. Between the trimmed V and J ends, which lost 5 bases and 5 bases, there was a span of 17 bases. The CDR3 reads CASSSTGREGDTQYF. DNA of the CDR3: TGCGCCAGCAGTTCAACCGGGAGAGAGGGAGATACGCAGTATTTT.

This chain joins TRBV21-1 and TRBJ2-7; the D call of TRBD2 is as the table states it, not checked on the DNA. TRBV21-1 is a known pseudogene. The CDR3 is 15 amino acids. The CDR3 DNA reads as TGTGCCAGCAGCAAAGCCGCGTGGGTACGGAGGGAGCAGTACTTC. It specifies CASSKAAWVRREQYF.

This rearrangement joins TRBV10-3 to TRBJ2-3; the D gene is possibly TRBD1 (5 bases). V lost 0 bases and J 1 base, leaving 8 bases between the germline ends. This CDR3 has 15 residues. Germline-derived CDR1 and CDR2 are ENHRY and SYGVKD. The CDR3 sequence: CAISESTGRTDTQYF. The CDR3 DNA sequence: TGTGCCATCAGTGAGTCTACAGGCCGCACAGATACGCAGTATTTT.

This chain connects TRBV29-1 to TRBJ1-1; D may be TRBD1 (6 bases). Deletions cut 4 bases from V and 7 bases from J, with 13 bases between. In germline, CDR1 is SQVTM, CDR2 ANQGSEA. The CDR3 is 12 residues long. DNA for the CDR3: TGCAGCGTTGGCAACAGGGAAGTTGAAGCTTTCTTT. It yields the protein CSVGNREVEAFF.

The chain joins TRBV5-1 to TRBJ1-5; D is possibly TRBD1 (5 bases). CDR1 is SGHRS, CDR2 YFSETQ, per germline. V lost 2 bases and J 5 bases, leaving 20 bases between the germline ends. This CDR3 contains 17 residues. CDR3 region: CASSLNPNSGGDQPQHF. Written as DNA, the CDR3 is TGCGCCAGCAGCTTAAACCCCAATTCTGGAGGGGATCAGCCCCAGCATTTT.

J is TRBJ1-3 and V is TRBV18; unclear D gene. The V and J ends lost 8 bases and 0 bases respectively, with 11 bases between them. Germline V gene lookup returns CDR1 KGHSH and CDR2 LQKENI. This CDR3 has 14 residues. DNA for the CDR3: TGTGCCAGCCAGAGGGTTAACTCTGGAAACACCATATATTTT. Amino acids: CASQRVNSGNTIYF.

The chain employs TRBV27 and TRBJ2-3, with no clear D. Per germline, CDR1 MNHEY and CDR2 SMNVEV (reference sequence). There are 15 residues in the CDR3. V lost 4 bases and J lost 9, with 20 bases in between. Here the CDR3 DNA reads TGTGCCAGCAGTTCCTTAGCAAGGCAGAAGAGAACGCAGTATTTT. It specifies CASSSLARQKRTQYF.

The chain uses TRBV18 and TRBJ2-5; 9 bases map to TRBD2. The CDR3 extends over 16 amino acids. V trimming: 6 bases; J trimming: 4 bases; junction bases outside the gene matches: 12. Germline CDR1 and CDR2: KGHSH and LQKENI. The CDR3 region is CASSPPVAGAVETQYF. The CDR3 coding sequence is TGTGCCAGCTCGCCGCCGGTAGCGGGGGCCGTAGAGACCCAGTACTTC.

The chain carries TRBV30 and TRBJ1-5, with D perhaps matching TRBD1 (5 bases). Germline lookup yields CDR1 GTSNPN and CDR2 SVGIG (reference sequence). This CDR3 region has 14 residues. Trimming removed 0 bases from V and 0 bases from J, with 6 bases in between. The CDR3 reads CAWSVQVSNQPQHF. The CDR3 DNA follows: TGTGCCTGGAGTGTACAGGTTAGCAATCAGCCCCAGCATTTT. Based on the CDR3 plus reference TRBV30 and TRBJ1-5, the full variable domain is SQTIHQWPATLVQPVGSPLSLECTVEGTSNPNLYWYRQAAGRGLQLLFYSVGIGQISSEVPQNLSASRPQDRQFILSSKKLLLSDSGFYLCAWSVQVSNQPQHFGDGTRLSIL.

The V call is TRBV28, the J call TRBJ1-4, with D tentatively TRBD1 (6 bases). Between the trimmed V and J ends, which lost 6 bases and 4 bases, there was a span of 21 bases. The CDR3 length is 17 residues. Per germline, CDR1 MDHEN and CDR2 SYDVKM. CDR3 in DNA: TGTGCCAGCAGCCAACCACCGCAGGGGCTGGATAATGAAAAACTGTTTTTT. This gives the protein CASSQPPQGLDNEKLFF.

J is TRBJ2-1 and V is TRBV30, with D perhaps matching TRBD2 (5 bases). CDR3 length equals 10 residues. Trimming shortened V by 6 bases and J by 10 bases, and 10 bases separated the two germline ends. Per the germline V gene, CDR1 is GTSNPN and CDR2 is SVGIG (reference sequence). The DNA of the CDR3 is TGTGCCTGTGAACTAGGGGAGCAGTTCTTC. Translation: CACELGEQFF.

The chain combines TRBV9 with TRBJ2-2; 7 positions agree with TRBD1. Germline lookup yields CDR1 SGDLS and CDR2 YYNGEE. The CDR3 consists of 15 residues. The V segment lost 0 bases and the J segment 1 base; nucleotides outside the gene matches: 0. The CDR3 here is CASSVGQGNTGELFF. In nucleotides, the CDR3 is TGTGCCAGCAGCGTAGGACAGGGGAACACCGGGGAGCTGTTTTTT.

This chain uses TRBV5-4 with TRBJ1-1; 7 nucleotides agree with TRBD1. The V gene end was trimmed by 3 bases and the J gene end by 1 base; junction bases not matched to a gene: 12. This CDR3 has 17 residues. Germline V gene data show CDR1 as SGHNT and CDR2 as YYREEE (reference sequence). CDR3 protein: CASSSDATGVRNTEAFF. The CDR3 bases are TGTGCCAGCAGCTCGGACGCAACAGGGGTCAGGAACACTGAAGCTTTCTTT.

This chain links TRBV4-3 with TRBJ1-5; D is unresolved. Germline V CDR1 and CDR2: LGHNA, YSLEER. Trimming removed 4 bases from V and 1 base from J, with 23 bases in between. This CDR3 is built from 19 residues. The CDR3 nucleotides are TGCGCCAGCAGCCCAAGTCCCCCACCTCTGGCAGGCAGCAATCAGCCCCAGCATTTT. Encoded protein: CASSPSPPPLAGSNQPQHF.

V is TRBV9 and J is TRBJ1-6; D is perhaps TRBD1 (5 bases). The CDR3 contains 15 residues. V was shortened by 7 bases and J by 0 bases, with 11 bases between the two germline ends. From germline, CDR1 is SGDLS and CDR2 YYNGEE. This CDR3 reads CASGGESSYNSPLHF. CDR3 DNA sequence: TGTGCCAGCGGGGGGGAGAGCTCCTATAATTCACCCCTCCACTTT.